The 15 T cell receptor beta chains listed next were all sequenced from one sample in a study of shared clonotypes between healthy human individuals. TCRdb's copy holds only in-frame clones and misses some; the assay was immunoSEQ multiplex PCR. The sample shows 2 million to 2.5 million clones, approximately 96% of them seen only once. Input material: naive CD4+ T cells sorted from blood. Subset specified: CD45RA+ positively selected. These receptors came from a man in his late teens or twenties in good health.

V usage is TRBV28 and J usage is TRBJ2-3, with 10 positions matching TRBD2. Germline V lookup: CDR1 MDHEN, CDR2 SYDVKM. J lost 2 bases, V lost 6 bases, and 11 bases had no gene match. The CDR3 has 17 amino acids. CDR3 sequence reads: CASRPPTSGAPTDTQYF. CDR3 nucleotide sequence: TGTGCCAGCAGACCACCCACTAGCGGGGCTCCCACAGATACGCAGTATTTT.

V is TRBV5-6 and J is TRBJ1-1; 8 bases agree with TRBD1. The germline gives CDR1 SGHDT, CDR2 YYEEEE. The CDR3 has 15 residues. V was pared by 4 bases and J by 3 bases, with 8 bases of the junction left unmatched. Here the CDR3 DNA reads TGTGCCAGCAGCCCTTGGACAGGGCGGGACACTGAAGCTTTCTTT. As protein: CASSPWTGRDTEAFF.

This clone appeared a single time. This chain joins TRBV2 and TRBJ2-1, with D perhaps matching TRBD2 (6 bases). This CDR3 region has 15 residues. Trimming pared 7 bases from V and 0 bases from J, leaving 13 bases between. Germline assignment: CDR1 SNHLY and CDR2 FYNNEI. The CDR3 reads CASNQGGSSYNEQFF. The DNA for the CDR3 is TGTGCCAGCAATCAAGGAGGGTCCTCCTACAATGAGCAGTTCTTC. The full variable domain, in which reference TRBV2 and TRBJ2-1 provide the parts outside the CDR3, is EPEVTQTPSHQVTQMGQEVILRCVPISNHLYFYWYRQILGQKVEFLVSFYNNEISEKSEIFDDQFSVERPDGSNFTLKIRSTKLEDSAMYFCASNQGGSSYNEQFFGPGTRLTVL.

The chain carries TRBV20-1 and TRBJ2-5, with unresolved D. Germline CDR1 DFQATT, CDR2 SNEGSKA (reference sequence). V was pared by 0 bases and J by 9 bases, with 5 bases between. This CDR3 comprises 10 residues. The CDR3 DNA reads TGCAGTGCTAGAGACTTTGCCCAGTACTTC. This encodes CSARDFAQYF.

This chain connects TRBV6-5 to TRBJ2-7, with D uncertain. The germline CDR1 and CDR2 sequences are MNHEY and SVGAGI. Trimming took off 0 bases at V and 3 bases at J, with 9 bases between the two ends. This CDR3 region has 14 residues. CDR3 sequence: CASSYSHVSYEQYF. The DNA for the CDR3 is TGTGCCAGCAGTTACTCCCACGTAAGCTACGAGCAGTACTTC.

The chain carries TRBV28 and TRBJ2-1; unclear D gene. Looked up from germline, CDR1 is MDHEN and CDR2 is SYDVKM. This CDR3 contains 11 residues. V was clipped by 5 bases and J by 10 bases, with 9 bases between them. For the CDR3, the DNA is TGTGCCAGCAGTACCAGTAGCGAGCAGTTCTTC. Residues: CASSTSSEQFF.

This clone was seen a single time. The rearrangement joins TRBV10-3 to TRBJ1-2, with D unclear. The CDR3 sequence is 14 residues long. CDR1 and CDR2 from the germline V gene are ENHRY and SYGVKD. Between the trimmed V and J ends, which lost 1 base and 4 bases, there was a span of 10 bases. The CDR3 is CAISEYSQIYGYTF. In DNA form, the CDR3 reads TGTGCCATCAGTGAGTATTCACAGATCTATGGCTACACCTTC.

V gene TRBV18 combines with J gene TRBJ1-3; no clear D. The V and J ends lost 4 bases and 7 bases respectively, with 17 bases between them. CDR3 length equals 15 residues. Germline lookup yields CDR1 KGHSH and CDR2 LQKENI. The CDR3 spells CASSQTVGSWNTIYF. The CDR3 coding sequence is TGTGCCAGCTCACAAACGGTCGGGTCCTGGAACACCATATATTTT.

The CDR3 region is CASSEARDLPSYEQYF. Written as DNA, the CDR3 is TGTGCCAGCAGTGAAGCGCGTGATTTGCCTTCCTACGAGCAGTACTTC. The V call is TRBV2, the J call TRBJ2-7, with D uncertain. The CDR3 is 16 amino acids. Germline V lookup: CDR1 SNHLY, CDR2 FYNNEI. Trimming cost V 0 bases and J 1 base, with 13 bases left between them.

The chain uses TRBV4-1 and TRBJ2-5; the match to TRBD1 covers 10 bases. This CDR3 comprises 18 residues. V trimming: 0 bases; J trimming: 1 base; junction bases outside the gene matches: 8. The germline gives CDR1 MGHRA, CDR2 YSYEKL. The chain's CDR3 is CASSQDLGTGDFQETQYF. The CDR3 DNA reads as TGCGCCAGCAGCCAAGATCTCGGGACAGGGGACTTCCAAGAGACCCAGTACTTC.

The CDR3 bases are TGCGCCAGCAGCTGGACAGGGGGCGAGGGTGAAAAACTGTTTTTT. It is translated as CASSWTGGEGEKLFF. V is TRBV5-1 and J is TRBJ1-4; TRBD1 matches at 11 bases. The length of the CDR3 is 15 residues. The germline V gene has CDR1 SGHRS and CDR2 YFSETQ. The trim removed 3 bases at V and 7 bases at J, leaving 5 bases unmatched. Full variable domain (outside the CDR3, taken from reference TRBV5-1 and TRBJ1-4): KAGVTQTPRYLIKTRGQQVTLSCSPISGHRSVSWYQQTPGQGLQFLFEYFSETQRNKGNFPGRFSGRQFSNSRSEMNVSTLELGDSALYLCASSWTGGEGEKLFFGSGTQLSVL.

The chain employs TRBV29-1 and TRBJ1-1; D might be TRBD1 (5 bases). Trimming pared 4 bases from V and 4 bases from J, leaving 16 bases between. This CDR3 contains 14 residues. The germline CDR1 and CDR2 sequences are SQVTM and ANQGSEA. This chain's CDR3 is CSVGGSGLFTEAFF. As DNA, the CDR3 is TGCAGCGTTGGTGGTTCGGGACTATTCACTGAAGCTTTCTTT.

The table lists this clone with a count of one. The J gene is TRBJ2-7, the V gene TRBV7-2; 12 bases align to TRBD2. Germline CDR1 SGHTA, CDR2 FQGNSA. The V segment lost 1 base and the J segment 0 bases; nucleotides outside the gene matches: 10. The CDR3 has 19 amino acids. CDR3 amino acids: CASSLEGTSGLRSSYEQYF. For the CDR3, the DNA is TGTGCCAGCAGCTTAGAGGGGACTAGCGGGCTCCGAAGCTCCTACGAGCAGTACTTC.

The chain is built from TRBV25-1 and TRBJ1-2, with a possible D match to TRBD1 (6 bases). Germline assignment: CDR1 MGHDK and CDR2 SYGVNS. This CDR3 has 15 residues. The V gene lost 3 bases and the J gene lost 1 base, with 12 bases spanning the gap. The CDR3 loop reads CASSDTRGYNYGYTF. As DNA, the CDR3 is TGTGCCAGCAGTGACACCAGGGGATATAACTATGGCTACACCTTC.

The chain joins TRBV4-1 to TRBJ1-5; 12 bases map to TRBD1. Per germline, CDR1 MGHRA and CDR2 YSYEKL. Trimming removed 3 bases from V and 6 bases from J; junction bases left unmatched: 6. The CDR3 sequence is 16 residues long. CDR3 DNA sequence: TGCGCCAGCAGCCAGATGGGACAGGGGGCGTTTCAGCCCCAGCATTTT. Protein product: CASSQMGQGAFQPQHF.